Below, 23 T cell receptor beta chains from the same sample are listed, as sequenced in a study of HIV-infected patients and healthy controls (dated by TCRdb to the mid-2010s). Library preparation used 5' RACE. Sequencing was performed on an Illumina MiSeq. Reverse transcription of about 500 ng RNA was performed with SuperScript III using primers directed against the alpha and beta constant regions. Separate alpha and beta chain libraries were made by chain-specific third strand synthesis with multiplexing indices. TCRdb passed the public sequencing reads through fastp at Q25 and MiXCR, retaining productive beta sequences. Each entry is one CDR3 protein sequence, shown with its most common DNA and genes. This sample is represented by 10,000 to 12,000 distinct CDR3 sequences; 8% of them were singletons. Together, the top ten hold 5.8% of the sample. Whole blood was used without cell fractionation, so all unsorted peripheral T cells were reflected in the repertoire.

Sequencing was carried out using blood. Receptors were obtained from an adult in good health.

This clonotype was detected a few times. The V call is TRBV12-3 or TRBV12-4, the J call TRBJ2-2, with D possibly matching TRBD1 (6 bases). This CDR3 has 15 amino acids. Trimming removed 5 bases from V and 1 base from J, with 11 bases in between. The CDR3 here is CASSTDRMNTGELFF. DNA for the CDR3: TGTGCCAGCAGTACAGACAGGATGAACACCGGGGAGCTGTTTTTT.

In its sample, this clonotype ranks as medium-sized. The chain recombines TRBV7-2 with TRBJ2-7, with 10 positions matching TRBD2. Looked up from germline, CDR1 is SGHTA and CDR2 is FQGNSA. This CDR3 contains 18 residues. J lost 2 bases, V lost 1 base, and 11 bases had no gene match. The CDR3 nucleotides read TGTGCCAGCAGCTTAGGGGCTAGCGGGAGAAGTACTCCCTACGAGCAGTACTTC. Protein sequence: CASSLGASGRSTPYEQYF.

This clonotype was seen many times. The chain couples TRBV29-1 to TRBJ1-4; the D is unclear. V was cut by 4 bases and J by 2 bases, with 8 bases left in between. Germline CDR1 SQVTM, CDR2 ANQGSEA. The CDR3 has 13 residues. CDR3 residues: CSVGSGTNEKLFF. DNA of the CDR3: TGCAGCGTTGGGTCGGGGACTAATGAAAAACTGTTTTTT.

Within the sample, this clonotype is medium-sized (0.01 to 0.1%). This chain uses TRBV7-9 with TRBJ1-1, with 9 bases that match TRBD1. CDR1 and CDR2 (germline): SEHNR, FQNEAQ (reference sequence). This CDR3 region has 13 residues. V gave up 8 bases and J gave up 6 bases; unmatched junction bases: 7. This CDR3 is CASHGQGIAEAFF. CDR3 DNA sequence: TGTGCCAGCCATGGACAGGGGATCGCTGAAGCTTTCTTT.

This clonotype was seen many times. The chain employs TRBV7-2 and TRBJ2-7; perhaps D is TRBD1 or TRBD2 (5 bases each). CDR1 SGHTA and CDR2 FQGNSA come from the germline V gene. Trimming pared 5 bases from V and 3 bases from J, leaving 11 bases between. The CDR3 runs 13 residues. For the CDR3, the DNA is TGTGCCAGCAGCCCCCGGGACCGCTACGAGCAGTACTTC. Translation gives CASSPRDRYEQYF. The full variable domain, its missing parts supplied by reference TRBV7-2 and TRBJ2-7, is GAGVSQSPSNKVTEKGKDVELRCDPISGHTALYWYRQSLGQGLEFLIYFQGNSAPDKSGLPSDRFSAERTGGSVSTLTIQRTQQEDSAVYLCASSPRDRYEQYFGPGTRLTVT.

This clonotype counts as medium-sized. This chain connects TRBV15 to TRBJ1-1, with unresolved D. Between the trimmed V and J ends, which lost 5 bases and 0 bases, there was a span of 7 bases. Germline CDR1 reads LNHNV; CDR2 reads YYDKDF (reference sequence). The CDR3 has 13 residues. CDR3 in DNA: TGTGCCACCAGCGCAATCTTGAACACTGAAGCTTTCTTT. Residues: CATSAILNTEAFF.

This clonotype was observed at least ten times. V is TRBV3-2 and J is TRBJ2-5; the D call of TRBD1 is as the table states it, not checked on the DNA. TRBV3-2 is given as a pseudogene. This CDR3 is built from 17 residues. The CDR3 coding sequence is TGTGCCAGCAGCGCTAACCCCCACTACAGGGCGAAAGAGACCCAGTACTTC. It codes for CASSANPHYRAKETQYF.

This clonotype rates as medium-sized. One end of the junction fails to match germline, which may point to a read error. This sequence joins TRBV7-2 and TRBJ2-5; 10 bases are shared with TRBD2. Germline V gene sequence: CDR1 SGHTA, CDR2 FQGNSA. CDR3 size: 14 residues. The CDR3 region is CASSLAGVGETQYF. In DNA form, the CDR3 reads TGTGCCAGCAGCCTAGCGGGAGTAGGAGAGACCCAGTACTTC.

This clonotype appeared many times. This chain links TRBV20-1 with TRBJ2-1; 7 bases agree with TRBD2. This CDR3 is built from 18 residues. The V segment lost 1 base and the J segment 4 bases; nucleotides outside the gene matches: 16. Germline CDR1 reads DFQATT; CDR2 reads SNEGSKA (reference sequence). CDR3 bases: TGCAGTGCTAGAGCCTTCGGGGCTAGCGGACATTATTACAATGAGCAGTTCTTC. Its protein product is CSARAFGASGHYYNEQFF.

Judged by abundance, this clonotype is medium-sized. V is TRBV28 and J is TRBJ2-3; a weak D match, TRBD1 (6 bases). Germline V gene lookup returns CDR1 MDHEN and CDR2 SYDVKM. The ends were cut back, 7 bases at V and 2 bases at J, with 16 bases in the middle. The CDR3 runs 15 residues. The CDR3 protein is CASISRGWDTDTQYF. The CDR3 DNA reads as TGTGCCAGCATCTCGAGGGGGTGGGACACAGATACGCAGTATTTT.

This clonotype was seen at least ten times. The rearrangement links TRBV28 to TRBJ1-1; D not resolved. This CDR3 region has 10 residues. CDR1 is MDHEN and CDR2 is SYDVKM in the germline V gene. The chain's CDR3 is CESLNTEAFF. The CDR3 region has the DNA TGTGAATCTCTGAACACTGAAGCTTTCTTT.

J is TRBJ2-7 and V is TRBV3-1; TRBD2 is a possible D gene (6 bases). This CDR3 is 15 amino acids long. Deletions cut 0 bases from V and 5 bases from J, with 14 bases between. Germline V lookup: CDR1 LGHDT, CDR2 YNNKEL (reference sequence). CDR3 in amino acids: CASSQESEGWDEQYF. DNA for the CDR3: TGTGCCAGCAGCCAAGAATCGGAGGGATGGGACGAGCAGTACTTC.

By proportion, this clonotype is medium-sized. CDR3 in DNA: TGTGCCAGCAGCTTCGGGACAGGTCGGGTTCGAGACACCATATATTTT. It yields the protein CASSFGTGRVRDTIYF. This chain connects TRBV7-9 to TRBJ1-3, with 8 bases aligning to TRBD1. CDR1 and CDR2 from the germline V gene are SEHNR and FQNEAQ (reference sequence). The CDR3 covers 16 residues. Unmatched junction bases numbered 12, after V lost 3 bases and J lost 8 bases.

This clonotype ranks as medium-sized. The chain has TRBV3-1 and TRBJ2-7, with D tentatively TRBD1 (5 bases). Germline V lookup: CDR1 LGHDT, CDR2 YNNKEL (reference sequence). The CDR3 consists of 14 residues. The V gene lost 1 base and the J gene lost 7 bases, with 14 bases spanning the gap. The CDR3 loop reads CASSQGGHLGEQYF. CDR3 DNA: TGTGCCAGCAGCCAAGGAGGACACCTAGGGGAGCAGTACTTC.

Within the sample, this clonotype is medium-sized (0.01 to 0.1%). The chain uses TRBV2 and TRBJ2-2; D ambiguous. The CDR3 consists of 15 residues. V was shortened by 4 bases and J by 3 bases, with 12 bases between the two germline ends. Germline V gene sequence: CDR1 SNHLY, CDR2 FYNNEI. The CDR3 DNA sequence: TGTGCCAGCAGTGCGGAGCTTCCCCACACCGGGGAGCTGTTTTTT. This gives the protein CASSAELPHTGELFF.

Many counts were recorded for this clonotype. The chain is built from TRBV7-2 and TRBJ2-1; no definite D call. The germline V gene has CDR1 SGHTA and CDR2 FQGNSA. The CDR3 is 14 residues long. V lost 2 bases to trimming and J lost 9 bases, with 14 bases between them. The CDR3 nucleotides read TGTGCCAGCAGCTTACAACATAAGATCAGTGAGCAGTTCTTC. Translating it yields CASSLQHKISEQFF.

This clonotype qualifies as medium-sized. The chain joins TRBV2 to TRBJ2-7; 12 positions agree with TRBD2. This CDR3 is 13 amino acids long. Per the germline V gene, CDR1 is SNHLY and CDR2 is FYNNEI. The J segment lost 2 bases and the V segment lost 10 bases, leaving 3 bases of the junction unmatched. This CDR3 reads CAKRTSGAYEQYF. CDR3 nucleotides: TGTGCCAAACGGACTAGCGGGGCCTACGAGCAGTACTTC.

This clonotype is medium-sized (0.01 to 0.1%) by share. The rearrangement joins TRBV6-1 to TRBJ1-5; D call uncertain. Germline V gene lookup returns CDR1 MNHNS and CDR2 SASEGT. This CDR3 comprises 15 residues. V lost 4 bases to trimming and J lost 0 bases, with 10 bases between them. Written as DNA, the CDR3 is TGTGCCAGCAGTGCCAAGCAATATAGCAATCAGCCCCAGCATTTT. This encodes CASSAKQYSNQPQHF.

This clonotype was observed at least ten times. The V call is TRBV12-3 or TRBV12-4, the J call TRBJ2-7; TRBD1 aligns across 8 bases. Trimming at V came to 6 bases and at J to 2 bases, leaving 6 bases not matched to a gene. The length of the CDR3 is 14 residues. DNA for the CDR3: TGTGCCAGCAGCCCCCCGGACAGGGCCTACGAGCAGTACTTC. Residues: CASSPPDRAYEQYF.

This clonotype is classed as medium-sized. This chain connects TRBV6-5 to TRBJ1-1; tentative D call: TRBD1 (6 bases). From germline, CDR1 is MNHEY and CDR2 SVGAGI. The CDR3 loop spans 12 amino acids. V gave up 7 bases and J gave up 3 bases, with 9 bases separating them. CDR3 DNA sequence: TGTGCCAGCACAAGGGGGGACACTGAAGCTTTCTTT. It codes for CASTRGDTEAFF.

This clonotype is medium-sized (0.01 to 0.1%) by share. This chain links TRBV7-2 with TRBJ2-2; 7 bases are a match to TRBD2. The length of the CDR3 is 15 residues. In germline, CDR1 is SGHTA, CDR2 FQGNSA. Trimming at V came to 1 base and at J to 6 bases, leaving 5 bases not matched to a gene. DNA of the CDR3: TGTGCCAGCAGCTTAGATGCGGGGGTTCCCGGGGAGCTGTTTTTT. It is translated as CASSLDAGVPGELFF.

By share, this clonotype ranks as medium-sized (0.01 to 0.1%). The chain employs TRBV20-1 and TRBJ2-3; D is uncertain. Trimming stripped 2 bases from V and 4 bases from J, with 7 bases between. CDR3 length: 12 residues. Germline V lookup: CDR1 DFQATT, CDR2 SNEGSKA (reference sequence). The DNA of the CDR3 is TGCAGTGCTAGAACTTTAGCAGATACGCAGTATTTT. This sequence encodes CSARTLADTQYF.

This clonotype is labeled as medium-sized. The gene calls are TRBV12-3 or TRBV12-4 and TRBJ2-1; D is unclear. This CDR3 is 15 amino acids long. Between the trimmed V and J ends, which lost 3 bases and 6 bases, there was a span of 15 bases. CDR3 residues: CASSLGADLGNEQFF. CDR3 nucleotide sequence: TGTGCCAGCAGTTTGGGCGCTGACCTGGGCAATGAGCAGTTCTTC.